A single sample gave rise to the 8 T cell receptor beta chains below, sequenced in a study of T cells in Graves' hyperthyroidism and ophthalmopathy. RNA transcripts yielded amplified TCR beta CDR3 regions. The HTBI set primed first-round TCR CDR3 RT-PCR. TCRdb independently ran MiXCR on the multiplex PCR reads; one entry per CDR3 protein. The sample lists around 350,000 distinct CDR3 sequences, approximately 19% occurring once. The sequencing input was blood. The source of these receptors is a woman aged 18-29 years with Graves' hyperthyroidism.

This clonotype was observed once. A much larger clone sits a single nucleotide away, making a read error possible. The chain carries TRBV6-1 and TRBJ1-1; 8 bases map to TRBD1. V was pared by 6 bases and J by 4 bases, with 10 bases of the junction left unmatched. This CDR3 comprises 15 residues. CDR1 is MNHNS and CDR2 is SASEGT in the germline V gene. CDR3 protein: CASRRTGMYGTEAFF. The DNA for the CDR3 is TGTGCCAGCAGGCGGACAGGGATGTACGGCACTGAAGCTTTCTTT.

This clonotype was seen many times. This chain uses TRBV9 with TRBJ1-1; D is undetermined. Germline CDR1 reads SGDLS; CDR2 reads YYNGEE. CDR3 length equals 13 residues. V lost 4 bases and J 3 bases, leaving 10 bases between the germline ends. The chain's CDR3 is CASSLREDTEAFF. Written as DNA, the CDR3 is TGTGCCAGCAGCCTCCGAGAGGACACTGAAGCTTTCTTT. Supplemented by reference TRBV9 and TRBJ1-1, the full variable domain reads DSGVTQTPKHLITATGQRVTLRCSPRSGDLSVYWYQQSLDQGLQFLIQYYNGEERAKGNILERFSAQQFPDLHSELNLSSLELGDSALYFCASSLREDTEAFFGQGTRLTVV.

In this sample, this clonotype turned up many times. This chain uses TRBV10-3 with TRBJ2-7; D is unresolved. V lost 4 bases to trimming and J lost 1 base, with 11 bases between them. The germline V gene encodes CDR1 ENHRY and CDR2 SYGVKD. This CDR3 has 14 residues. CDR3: CAISVDAISYEQYF. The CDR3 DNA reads TGTGCCATCAGTGTAGACGCTATTTCCTACGAGCAGTACTTC.

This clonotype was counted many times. The CDR3 loop is CASTSRWIPSDEQYF. CDR3 sequence (DNA): TGTGCCAGCACCTCGCGGTGGATACCTTCGGACGAGCAGTACTTC. The chain employs TRBV6-2 or TRBV6-3 and TRBJ2-7; D gene ambiguous. Germline assignment: CDR1 MNHEY and CDR2 SVGEGT. The CDR3 is made up of 15 amino acids. Trimming removed 7 bases from V and 5 bases from J, with 21 bases in between.

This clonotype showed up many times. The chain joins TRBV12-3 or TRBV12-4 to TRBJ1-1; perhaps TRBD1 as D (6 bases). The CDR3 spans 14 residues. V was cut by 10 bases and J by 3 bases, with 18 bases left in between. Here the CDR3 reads CATLSQGIHTEAFF. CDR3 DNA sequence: TGTGCCACCCTATCACAGGGAATCCACACTGAAGCTTTCTTT.

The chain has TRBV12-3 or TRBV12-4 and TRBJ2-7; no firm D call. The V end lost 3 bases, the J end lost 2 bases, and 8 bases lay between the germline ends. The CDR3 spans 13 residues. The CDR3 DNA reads TGTGCCAGCAGTTTGTACACCACCTACGAGCAGTACTTC. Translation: CASSLYTTYEQYF.

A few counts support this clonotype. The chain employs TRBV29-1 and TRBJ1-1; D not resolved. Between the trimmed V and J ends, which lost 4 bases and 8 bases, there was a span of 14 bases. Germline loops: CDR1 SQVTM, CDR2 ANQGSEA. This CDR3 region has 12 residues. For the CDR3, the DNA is TGCAGCGTTGGGTCCAGGACGGGGGAAGCTTTCTTT. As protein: CSVGSRTGEAFF.

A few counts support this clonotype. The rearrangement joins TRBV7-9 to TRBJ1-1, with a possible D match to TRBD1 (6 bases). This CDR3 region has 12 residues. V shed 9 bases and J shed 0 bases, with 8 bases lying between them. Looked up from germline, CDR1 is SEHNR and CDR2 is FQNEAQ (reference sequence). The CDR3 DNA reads TGTGCCAGTGCAGGGGTGAACACTGAAGCTTTCTTT. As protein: CASAGVNTEAFF.